The 18 T cell receptor beta chains below were found in one sample sequenced in a study of cytomegalovirus exposure and HLA in healthy donors. Primers included in the PCR were 60 Vbeta and 13 Jbeta primers. Method: immunoSEQ multiplex PCR; TCRdb's copy keeps in-frame clones and lacks some. Of 110,000 to 150,000 clones listed, roughly 81% are singletons. Input material: PBMCs. Receptors were obtained from a female donor in good health and CMV-seronegative.

The chain couples TRBV4-1 to TRBJ2-5, with 7 bases that match TRBD2. The tail of the sequence fits TRBJ2-7 better, so the J call may be wrong. CDR1 and CDR2 from the germline V gene are MGHRA and YSYEKL. The CDR3 has 16 residues. The CDR3 is CASSKGQRDPGYEQYF. CDR3 DNA: TGCGCCAGCAGCAAAGGTCAGCGGGACCCAGGGTACGAGCAGTACTTC.

The chain combines TRBV6-1 with TRBJ2-1, with unresolved D. The CDR3 is 14 amino acids. V lost 4 bases to trimming and J lost 5 bases, with 12 bases between them. Germline V gene sequence: CDR1 MNHNS, CDR2 SASEGT. In DNA form, the CDR3 reads TGTGCCAGCAGTGCTCGAGCTAGAAACAATGAGCAGTTCTTC. This sequence encodes CASSARARNNEQFF.

The V call is TRBV6-5, the J call TRBJ1-1; D remains ambiguous. In germline, CDR1 is MNHEY, CDR2 SVGAGI. V was trimmed by 7 bases and J by 6 bases, leaving 9 bases between them. The CDR3 sequence is 11 residues long. The CDR3 region has the DNA TGTGCCAGCATGAGCGGGCCTGAAGCTTTCTTT. Translating it yields CASMSGPEAFF.

This chain links TRBV7-3 with TRBJ2-5; 7 nucleotides align to TRBD2. The V and J ends lost 2 bases and 5 bases, in that order; junction bases with no gene match: 8. The CDR3 runs to 15 residues. Germline CDR1 SGHTA, CDR2 FQGTGA. CDR3 residues: CASSLVAGVMETQYF. In nucleotides, the CDR3 is TGTGCCAGCAGCTTAGTGGCGGGGGTGATGGAGACCCAGTACTTC.

V and J are TRBV5-4 and TRBJ2-7; TRBD1 agrees at 8 bases. With V trimmed by 4 bases and J by 7 bases, 10 bases remained unmatched. Germline CDR1 is SGHNT and CDR2 is YYREEE (reference sequence). This CDR3 is built from 14 residues. The CDR3 region has the DNA TGTGCCAGCAGCAGAGACAGGGGAATTGATGAGCAGTACTTC. Encoded protein: CASSRDRGIDEQYF.

The V gene is TRBV9, the J gene TRBJ2-7; D unresolved. Germline CDR1 reads SGDLS; CDR2 reads YYNGEE. The CDR3 is 14 residues long. V was trimmed by 0 bases and J by 0 bases, leaving 7 bases between them. The CDR3, as DNA: TGTGCCAGCAGCGTAGTGAGTACCTCCTACGAGCAGTACTTC. Protein sequence: CASSVVSTSYEQYF.

The chain employs TRBV5-1 and TRBJ1-1; D ambiguous. Germline-derived CDR1 and CDR2 are SGHRS and YFSETQ. CDR3 length: 13 residues. Trimming removed 2 bases from V and 4 bases from J, with 9 bases in between. This CDR3 reads CASSLVVGTEAFF. The CDR3 coding sequence is TGCGCCAGCAGCTTAGTAGTTGGCACTGAAGCTTTCTTT.

The chain uses TRBV7-2 and TRBJ2-1, with 9 bases that match TRBD1. Germline values: CDR1 SGHTA, CDR2 FQGNSA. V lost 2 bases, J lost 5 bases, and 7 bases stayed unmatched. This CDR3 spans 16 amino acids. CDR3 sequence reads: CASSLWDRALDNEQFF. CDR3 coding DNA: TGTGCCAGCAGCTTATGGGACAGGGCCCTAGACAATGAGCAGTTCTTC.

The V gene is TRBV6-5, the J gene TRBJ1-2; 7 bases fit TRBD1. J was trimmed by 0 bases and V by 6 bases; bases with no gene match: 4. The germline V gene has CDR1 MNHEY and CDR2 SVGAGI. The CDR3 consists of 14 residues. This CDR3 reads CASRQGGSNYGYTF. The CDR3 DNA follows: TGTGCCAGCAGGCAGGGGGGCTCTAACTATGGCTACACCTTC.

V and J are TRBV10-3 and TRBJ2-3, with D possibly TRBD2 on 5 matching bases. Trimming left V 7 bases short and J 6 bases short, with 20 bases between. Germline CDR1 is ENHRY and CDR2 is SYGVKD. CDR3 length equals 15 residues. The CDR3 nucleotides read TGTGCCATCACTGCCACTAGAGGTGGGTCGGATACGCAGTATTTT. Encoded protein: CAITATRGGSDTQYF.

This chain links TRBV7-6 with TRBJ1-3; the D is unclear. The CDR3 loop spans 14 amino acids. The germline V and J ends were trimmed by 0 bases and 0 bases, with 3 bases remaining between them. Germline V gives CDR1 SGHVS, CDR2 FNYEAQ. The CDR3 DNA is TGTGCCAGCAGCTTAGCCAGCTCTGGAAACACCATATATTTT. Translated, it gives CASSLASSGNTIYF.

This chain uses TRBV11-3 with TRBJ2-1; D gene uncertain. The germline V and J ends were trimmed by 4 bases and 10 bases, with 20 bases remaining between them. This CDR3 is 15 amino acids long. Germline V gene lookup returns CDR1 SGHNT and CDR2 YENEEA. The CDR3 nucleotides read TGTGCCAGCAGCTCAACGTATCCAAAAGAGAGGGAGCAGTTCTTC. Amino acids: CASSSTYPKEREQFF.

The chain uses TRBV2 and TRBJ2-2, with D possibly being TRBD1 (6 bases). The CDR3 loop spans 14 amino acids. V lost 7 bases and J lost 4, with 13 bases in between. Germline-derived CDR1 and CDR2 are SNHLY and FYNNEI. The DNA for the CDR3 is TGTGCCAGCACCCCAGGGGTGGTCACCGGGGAGCTGTTTTTT. It encodes CASTPGVVTGELFF.

V usage is TRBV14 and J usage is TRBJ1-2, with D possibly matching TRBD1 (6 bases). The CDR3 totals 14 residues. Germline CDR1 and CDR2: SGHDN and FVKESK. The V and J ends lost 1 base and 8 bases respectively, with 14 bases between them. The CDR3 region has the DNA TGTGCCAGCAGCCAAGTCCGGGGGGACACAGGCTACACCTTC. Encoded protein: CASSQVRGDTGYTF. Variable domain in full (rest from reference TRBV14 and TRBJ1-2): EAGVTQFPSHSVIEKGQTVTLRCDPISGHDNLYWYRRVMGKEIKFLLHFVKESKQDESGMPNNRFLAERTGGTYSTLKVQPAELEDSGVYFCASSQVRGDTGYTFGSGTRLTVV.

V usage is TRBV19 and J usage is TRBJ2-5; possible D gene TRBD2, 6 bases. From germline, CDR1 is LNHDA and CDR2 SQIVND (reference sequence). CDR3 size: 15 residues. Trimming cost V 5 bases and J 7 bases, with 20 bases left between them. CDR3 bases: TGTGCCAGTAGTGTGCGGGACCCACCGGCGAGGACCCAGTACTTC. It specifies CASSVRDPPARTQYF.

The chain combines TRBV18 with TRBJ1-4, with unresolved D. Germline V gene lookup returns CDR1 KGHSH and CDR2 LQKENI. The V and J ends lost 3 bases and 0 bases respectively, with 11 bases between them. This CDR3 comprises 16 residues. For the CDR3, the DNA is TGTGCCAGCTCACCGCGACCGGGGACAACTAATGAAAAACTGTTTTTT. It specifies CASSPRPGTTNEKLFF.

The CDR3 loop reads CASRPGTGNTDTQYF. CDR3 nucleotides: TGTGCCAGCAGACCCGGGACAGGGAATACAGATACGCAGTATTTT. V is TRBV6-1 and J is TRBJ2-3; 9 nucleotides line up with TRBD1. After removal of 6 bases from V and 3 bases from J, the junction contained 7 bases not matched to a gene. The CDR3 spans 15 residues. In germline, CDR1 is MNHNS, CDR2 SASEGT.

V is TRBV11-3 and J is TRBJ2-5; 12 nucleotides line up with TRBD2. The CDR3 extends over 15 amino acids. J lost 5 bases, V lost 8 bases, and 9 bases had no gene match. Germline loops: CDR1 SGHNT, CDR2 YENEEA. The CDR3 bases are TGTGCCAGCCGCAGACTAGCGGGAGAATCTGAGACCCAGTACTTC. Translating it yields CASRRLAGESETQYF. Looking up the rest from reference TRBV11-3 and TRBJ2-5 gives the full variable domain: EAGVVQSPRYKIIEKKQPVAFWCNPISGHNTLYWYLQNLGQGPELLIRYENEEAVDDSQLPKDRFSAERLKGVDSTLKIQPAELGDSAVYLCASRRLAGESETQYFGPGTRLLVL.